This T cell receptor beta chain stems from a study of T cells in Graves' hyperthyroidism and ophthalmopathy. The overall study: Prior to any treatment, at the point of initial diagnosis, peripheral blood was collected.

This clonotype was counted at least ten times. CDR3 size: 12 residues. Germline V gene data show CDR1 as KGHDR and CDR2 as SFDVKD. Losses at the gene ends were 7 bases for V and 7 bases for J; bases not matched to a gene: 4. The investigators amplified TCR beta CDR3 regions from RNA transcripts. RT-PCR in the first round (using the HTBI primer set) targeted the TCR CDR3. TCRdb re-called the multiplex PCR reads through MiXCR, storing one row per CDR3 protein. The sample consists of roughly 580,000 distinct CDR3 sequences, over 11% of them appearing once. The sequenced sample was blood. The source of this sequence is a woman younger than 45 with Graves' hyperthyroidism that later progressed to Graves' ophthalmopathy. The chain combines TRBV24-1 with TRBJ2-3; TRBD1 matches 7 bases. The CDR3 reads CATSEGANTQYF. The CDR3 DNA reads as TGTGCCACCAGCGAGGGGGCAAATACGCAGTATTTT.